This T cell receptor beta chain was profiled in a study of yellow fever vaccine responses in identical twins. TCRdb reprocessed the RT-PCR reads via MiXCR and lists one record per CDR3 protein. The profile shows approximately 15,000 distinct CDR3 sequences, 80% to 85% of them singletons. Trimming removed 0 bases from V and 7 bases from J, with 9 bases in between. Germline V gene lookup returns CDR1 LGHNA and CDR2 YNFKEQ. The CDR3 loop spans 13 amino acids. This receptor was obtained from a woman aged 18-30 years who received the yellow fever vaccine. The chain couples TRBV4-2 to TRBJ1-1; D not certain. Sequenced here: T cells from blood (PBMCs), unsorted or a sorted subset (not recorded which), sampled before or after yellow fever vaccination (not recorded which). The CDR3 DNA follows: TGTGCCAGCAGCCAAGATCCCAGAGATGAAGCTTTCTTT. Amino acid sequence: CASSQDPRDEAFF.